This T cell receptor (beta chain) was recorded in a study of human T cells and chemical hapten exposure. MiXCR, run by TCRdb on the RACE reads, gives a single entry per CDR3 protein. The sample has about 350,000 distinct CDR3 sequences, under 6.5% seen once; the top ten hold around 6.1%. There are 15 residues in the CDR3. J was trimmed by 1 base and V by 5 bases; bases with no gene match: 7. Germline CDR1 is SGHTA and CDR2 is FQGNSA. Described time point: patch test 2, 6 weeks after DPC sensitization. Treatment given: therapeutic diphenylcyclopropenone sensitization with weekly scalp DPC. The chain couples TRBV7-2 to TRBJ1-2, with TRBD1 identical over 7 bases. The sequenced sample was whole blood, obtained in connection with sensitization to the hapten diphenylcyclopropenone (DPC). This TCR came from a woman under 30 with alopecia areata. Some clones in this sample may be carry-over from other donors' samples. CDR3 nucleotide sequence: TGTGCCAGCAGCGCTTGGGGACAGAATAACTATGGCTACACCTTC. This encodes CASSAWGQNNYGYTF.